Described below is a single TCR beta chain sequence and its context. The data stem from a study of tumor and adjacent non-tumor tissue in lung cancer. Study-wide background: The patients, roughly 10 men and roughly 5 women, were roughly 31 to 85 with stage I to III disease.

The template was RNA from unsorted bulk tissue. Three rounds of nested PCR, following a modified ARM-PCR protocol, produced the TCRbeta library. TCRdb fed the multiplex PCR reads into MiXCR, producing one record per CDR3 protein. The sample holds some 120,000 distinct CDR3 sequences; 60% to 70% are singletons and the top ten take 9.5% to 15%. The CDR3 loop spans 13 amino acids. Germline CDR1 DFQATT, CDR2 SNEGSKA (reference sequence). The germline V and J ends were trimmed by 4 bases and 5 bases, with 9 bases remaining between them. This TCR was sampled from a man younger than 45 with non-small cell lung cancer. The J gene is TRBJ2-6, the V gene TRBV20-1; possibly TRBD2 for D (5 bases). The sequenced sample was lung tumor tissue. The CDR3 DNA reads TGCAGTGCTACTAGCTCCCGGGCCAACGTCCTGACTTTC. Translating gives CSATSSRANVLTF.